These T cell receptor beta chains were read from a single sample in a study of blood T cell repertoires in COVID-19. Clones were sequenced by immunoSEQ multiplex PCR, and TCRdb holds only the in-frame ones, with some missing. The sample yields around 69,000 clones, over 80% seen once. Sequences were obtained from peripheral blood. These receptors all come from a woman aged 60-75 years with acute or convalescent COVID-19. Both conserved end residues are part of each CDR3. The D gene is left open where the match is weak. Size tells how often a clone was seen (once, few, many) or the class of an expanded clone, and some rows leave it out.

>TRBD2|TRBJ2-7|TRBV11-2|.
CASSRLAGYEQYF
TGTGCCAGCAGCCGACTAGCTGGCTACGAGCAGTACTTC
>.|TRBJ1-5|TRBV30|.
CAWSVHSNQPQHF
TGTGCCTGGAGTGTACACAGCAATCAGCCCCAGCATTTT
>.|TRBJ2-7|TRBV29-1|.
CSVVKTTGYEQYF
TGCAGCGTTGTGAAGACTACGGGCTACGAGCAGTACTTC
>.|TRBJ1-1|TRBV28|.
CASSFPWGDTEAFF
TGTGCCAGCAGTTTCCCGTGGGGCGACACTGAAGCTTTCTTT
>.|TRBJ1-5|TRBV19|few
CASSTDRSGNQPQHF
TGTGCCAGTAGTACGGACAGATCGGGCAATCAGCCCCAGCATTTT
>TRBD1|TRBJ1-5|TRBV28|.
CASKGADRASQPQHF
TGTGCCAGCAAAGGGGCGGACAGGGCAAGTCAGCCCCAGCATTTT
>TRBD2|TRBJ2-1|TRBV19|.
CTLAGEAYNEQFF
TGTACTCTAGCGGGAGAGGCCTACAATGAGCAGTTCTTC
>TRBD1|TRBJ1-2|TRBV18|.
CASSPPDRIYGYTF
TGTGCCAGCTCACCACCGGACAGGATTTATGGCTACACCTTC
>TRBD1|TRBJ1-1|TRBV28|.
CASTRRGRSEAFF
TGTGCCAGCACACGTAGGGGGCGATCTGAAGCTTTCTTT
>.|TRBJ1-1|TRBV10-1|once
CASSRYRAGTEAFF
TGCGCCAGCAGTCGATACAGGGCGGGCACTGAAGCTTTCTTT
>.|TRBJ2-4|TRBV14|.
CASSQTTALAKNIQYF
TGTGCCAGCAGCCAAACAACAGCTCTAGCCAAAAACATTCAGTACTTC
>.|TRBJ2-2|TRBV5-1|few
CASSPSASRLTGELFF
TGCGCCAGCAGCCCGTCGGCCAGCCGACTAACCGGGGAGCTGTTTTTT
>TRBD1|TRBJ2-7|TRBV3-1/TRBV3-2|once
CASSQTRGPSEQYF
TGTGCCAGCAGCCAGACCAGGGGGCCTTCGGAGCAGTACTTC
>.|TRBJ1-3|TRBV30|.
CAWSAGNSGNTIYF
TGTGCCTGGAGTGCCGGTAACTCTGGAAACACCATATATTTT
>.|TRBJ2-1|TRBV29-1|.
CSVEGFGTTYNEQFF
TGCAGCGTTGAGGGCTTCGGGACAACCTACAATGAGCAGTTCTTC
>.|TRBJ1-2|TRBV14|.
CASSQGTPNYGYTF
TGTGCCAGCAGCCAAGGGACACCCAACTATGGCTACACCTTC
>.|TRBJ1-1|TRBV7-9|.
CASSLASAERGGAFF
TGTGCCAGCAGCTTAGCGTCCGCCGAGCGGGGTGGGGCTTTCTTT
>TRBD1|TRBJ1-1|TRBV3-1/TRBV3-2|.
CASRPRTGETEAFF
TGTGCCAGCAGACCTCGGACAGGGGAAACTGAAGCTTTCTTT
>.|TRBJ2-5|TRBV7-8|.
CASSLDYLQETQYF
TGTGCCAGCAGCTTAGACTATCTCCAGGAGACCCAGTACTTC
>.|TRBJ2-7|TRBV7-2|.
CASSVEPSFSYEQYF
TGTGCCAGCAGCGTGGAGCCGTCATTCTCCTACGAGCAGTACTTC
>.|TRBJ1-2|TRBV7-9|.
CASTPSYGYTF
TGTGCCAGCACCCCTTCCTATGGCTACACCTTC
>TRBD2|TRBJ2-2|TRBV7-9|.
CASGVLAVLTGELFF
TGTGCCAGTGGGGTACTAGCGGTGTTGACCGGGGAGCTGTTTTTT
>.|TRBJ2-1|TRBV24-1|.
CATSRSGGSYNEQFF
TGTGCCACCAGTCGAAGCGGAGGCTCCTACAATGAGCAGTTCTTC
>TRBD1|TRBJ1-1|TRBV2|.
CASIILQGAGAFF
TGTGCCAGCATTATACTACAGGGGGCGGGGGCTTTCTTT
>.|TRBJ2-7|TRBV7-9|.
CASSLDEYEQYF
TGTGCCAGCAGCTTAGATGAGTACGAGCAGTACTTC
>.|TRBJ1-4|TRBV7-2|.
CASSREPSNEKLFF
TGTGCCAGCTCGAGGGAACCCTCTAATGAAAAACTGTTTTTT
>TRBD1|TRBJ1-2|TRBV10-3|.
CAIRQGTVDYGYTF
TGTGCCATCAGACAGGGGACTGTCGACTATGGCTACACCTTC
>TRBD2|TRBJ2-7|TRBV28|.
CASKSSGRVVYEQYF
TGTGCCAGCAAGTCTAGCGGGAGAGTCGTGTACGAGCAGTACTTC
>.|TRBJ1-6|TRBV30|.
CAWSLPTGNSPLHF
TGTGCCTGGAGTCTCCCGACGGGAAATTCACCCCTCCACTTT